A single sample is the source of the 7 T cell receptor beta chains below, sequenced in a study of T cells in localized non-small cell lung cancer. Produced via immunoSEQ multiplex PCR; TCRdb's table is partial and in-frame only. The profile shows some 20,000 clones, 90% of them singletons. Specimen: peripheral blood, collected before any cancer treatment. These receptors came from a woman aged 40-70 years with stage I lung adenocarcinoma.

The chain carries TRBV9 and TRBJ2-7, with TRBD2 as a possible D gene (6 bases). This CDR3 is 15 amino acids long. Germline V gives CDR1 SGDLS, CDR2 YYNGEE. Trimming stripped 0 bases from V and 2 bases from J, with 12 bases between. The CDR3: CASSVGAGPAYEQYF. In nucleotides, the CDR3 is TGTGCCAGCAGCGTAGGGGCGGGACCCGCCTACGAGCAGTACTTC.

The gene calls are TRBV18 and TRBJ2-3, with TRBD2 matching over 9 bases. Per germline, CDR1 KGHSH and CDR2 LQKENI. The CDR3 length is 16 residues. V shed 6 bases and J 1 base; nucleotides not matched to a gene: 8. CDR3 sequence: CASSRRVAGGTDTQYF. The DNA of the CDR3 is TGTGCCAGCTCCCGGAGGGTAGCGGGAGGCACAGATACGCAGTATTTT.

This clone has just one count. The CDR3 loop reads CASSAIRGSGSYNEQFF. The CDR3 nucleotides read TGTGCCAGCAGCGCGATTAGAGGGTCGGGCTCCTACAATGAGCAGTTCTTC. The rearrangement joins TRBV7-2 to TRBJ2-1; possibly TRBD2 for D (5 bases). The CDR3 extends over 17 amino acids. The germline V gene has CDR1 SGHTA and CDR2 FQGNSA. V was pared by 5 bases and J by 0 bases, with 17 bases between.

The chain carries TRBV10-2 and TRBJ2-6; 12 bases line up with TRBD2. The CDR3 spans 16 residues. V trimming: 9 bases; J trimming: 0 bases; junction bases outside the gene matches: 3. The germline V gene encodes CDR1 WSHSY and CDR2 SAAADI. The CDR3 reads CASGLAGPSGANVLTF. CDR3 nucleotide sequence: TGCGCCAGTGGACTAGCGGGGCCCTCTGGGGCCAACGTCCTGACTTTC.

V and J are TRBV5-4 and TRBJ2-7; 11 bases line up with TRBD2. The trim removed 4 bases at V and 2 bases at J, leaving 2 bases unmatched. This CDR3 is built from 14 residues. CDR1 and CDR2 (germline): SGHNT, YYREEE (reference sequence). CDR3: CASSGSGRAYEQYF. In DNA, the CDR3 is TGTGCCAGCAGCGGTAGCGGGAGGGCCTACGAGCAGTACTTC. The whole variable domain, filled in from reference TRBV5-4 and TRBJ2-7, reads ETGVTQSPTHLIKTRGQQVTLRCSSQSGHNTVSWYQQALGQGPQFIFQYYREEENGRGNFPPRFSGLQFPNYSSELNVNALELDDSALYLCASSGSGRAYEQYFGPGTRLTVT.

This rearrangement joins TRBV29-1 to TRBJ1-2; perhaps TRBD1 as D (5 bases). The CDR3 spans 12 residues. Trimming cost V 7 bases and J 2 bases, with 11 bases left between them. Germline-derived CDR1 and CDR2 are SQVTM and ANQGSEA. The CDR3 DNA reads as TGCAGCGCCAGGGTAATAAACTATGGCTACACCTTC. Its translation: CSARVINYGYTF.

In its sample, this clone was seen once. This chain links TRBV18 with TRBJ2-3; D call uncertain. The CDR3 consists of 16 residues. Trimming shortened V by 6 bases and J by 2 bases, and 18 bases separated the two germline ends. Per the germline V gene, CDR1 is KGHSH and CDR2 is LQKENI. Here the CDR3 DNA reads TGTGCCAGCTCCCCCCTGGAAGGAGCCAACACAGATACGCAGTATTTT. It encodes CASSPLEGANTDTQYF.